This TCR beta chain is drawn from a study of blood T cell repertoires in COVID-19. Study-wide background: Nucleic acid was either cDNA or gDNA, and it came from T cells, B-cell-depleted T cells, or PBMCs.

Libraries were prepared by immunoSEQ multiplex PCR; TCRdb keeps only in-frame clonotypes and omits some of them. In the table there are approximately 240,000 clones, about 83% of which are singletons. Seattle patients were enrolled while actively infected and followed longitudinally. This CDR3 has 20 residues. The germline V and J ends were trimmed by 0 bases and 7 bases, with 29 bases remaining between them. CDR1 and CDR2 from the germline V gene are SGDLS and YYNGEE. The sequenced sample was peripheral blood. This chain joins TRBV9 and TRBJ2-1, with D tentatively TRBD1 (6 bases). This TCR derives from a woman aged 30 to 39 with COVID-19, enrolled during active disease. CDR3 bases: TGTGCCAGCAGCGTAGAACCGGGACAAAACCTCCCCTTGAGGGTTAATGAGCAGTTCTTC. It yields the protein CASSVEPGQNLPLRVNEQFF. The full variable domain, in which reference TRBV9 and TRBJ2-1 provide the parts outside the CDR3, is DSGVTQTPKHLITATGQRVTLRCSPRSGDLSVYWYQQSLDQGLQFLIQYYNGEERAKGNILERFSAQQFPDLHSELNLSSLELGDSALYFCASSVEPGQNLPLRVNEQFFGPGTRLTVL.